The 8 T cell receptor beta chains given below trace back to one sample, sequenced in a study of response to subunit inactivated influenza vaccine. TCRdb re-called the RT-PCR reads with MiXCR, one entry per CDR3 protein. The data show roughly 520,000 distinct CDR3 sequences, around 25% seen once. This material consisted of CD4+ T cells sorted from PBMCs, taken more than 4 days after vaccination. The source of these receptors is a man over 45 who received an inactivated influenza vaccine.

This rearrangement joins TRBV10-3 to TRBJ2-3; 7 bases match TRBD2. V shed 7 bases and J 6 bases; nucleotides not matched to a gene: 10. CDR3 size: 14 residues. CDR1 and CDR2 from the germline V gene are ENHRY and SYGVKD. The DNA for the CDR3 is TGTGCCATCAAGCTCGGAGCGGGATCGGATACGCAGTATTTT. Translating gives CAIKLGAGSDTQYF.

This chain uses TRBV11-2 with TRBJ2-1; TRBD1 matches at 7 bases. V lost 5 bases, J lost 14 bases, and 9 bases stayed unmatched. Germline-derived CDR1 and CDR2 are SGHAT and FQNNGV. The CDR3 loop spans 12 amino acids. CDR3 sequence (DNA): TGTGCCAGCAGCCATATCCGGGACAGAGAGTTCTTC. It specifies CASSHIRDREFF.

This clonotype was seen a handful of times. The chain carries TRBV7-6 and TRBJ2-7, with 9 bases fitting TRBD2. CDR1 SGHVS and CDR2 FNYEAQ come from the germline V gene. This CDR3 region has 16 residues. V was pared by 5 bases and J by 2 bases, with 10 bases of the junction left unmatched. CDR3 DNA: TGTGCCAGCAGCCCTAATCCTAGCGGGGTAACCTACGAGCAGTACTTC. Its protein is CASSPNPSGVTYEQYF.

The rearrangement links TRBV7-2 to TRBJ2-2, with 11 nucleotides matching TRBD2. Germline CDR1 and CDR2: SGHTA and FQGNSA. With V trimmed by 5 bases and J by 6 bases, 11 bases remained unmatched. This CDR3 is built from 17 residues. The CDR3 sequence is CASSRSESSGRAGELFF. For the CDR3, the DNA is TGTGCCAGCAGCCGGAGTGAGAGTAGCGGGAGGGCCGGGGAGCTGTTTTTT. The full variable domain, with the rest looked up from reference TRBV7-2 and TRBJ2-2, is GAGVSQSPSNKVTEKGKDVELRCDPISGHTALYWYRQSLGQGLEFLIYFQGNSAPDKSGLPSDRFSAERTGGSVSTLTIQRTQQEDSAVYLCASSRSESSGRAGELFFGEGSRLTVL.

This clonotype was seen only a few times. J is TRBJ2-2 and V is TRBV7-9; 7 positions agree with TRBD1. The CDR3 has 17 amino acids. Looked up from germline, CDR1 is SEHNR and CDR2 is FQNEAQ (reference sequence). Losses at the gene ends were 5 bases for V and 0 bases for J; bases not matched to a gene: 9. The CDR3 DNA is TGTGCCAGCAGCCGGGTCGGACAGGTGGCGAACACCGGGGAGCTGTTTTTT. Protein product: CASSRVGQVANTGELFF.

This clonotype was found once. The CDR3 loop reads CASRQTGGNQPQHF. DNA for the CDR3: TGTGCCAGCAGACAGACAGGGGGCAATCAGCCCCAGCATTTT. V gene TRBV6-2 or TRBV6-3 combines with J gene TRBJ1-5; 8 nucleotides agree with TRBD1. Germline CDR1 MNHEY, CDR2 SVGEGT. The CDR3 is made up of 14 amino acids. Trimming removed 6 bases from V and 2 bases from J; junction bases left unmatched: 3.

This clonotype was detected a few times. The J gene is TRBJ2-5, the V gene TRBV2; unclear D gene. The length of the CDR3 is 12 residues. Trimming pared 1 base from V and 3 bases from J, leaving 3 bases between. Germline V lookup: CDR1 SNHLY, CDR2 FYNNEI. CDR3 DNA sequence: TGTGCCAGCAGTGAAGGGGAAGAGACCCAGTACTTC. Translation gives CASSEGEETQYF.

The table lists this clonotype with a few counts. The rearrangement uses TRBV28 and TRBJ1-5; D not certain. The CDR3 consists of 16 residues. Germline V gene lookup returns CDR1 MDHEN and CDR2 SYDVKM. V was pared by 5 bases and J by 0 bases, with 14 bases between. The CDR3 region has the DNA TGTGCCAGCAGTACGGGCGATATTTATAGCAATCAGCCCCAGCATTTT. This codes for CASSTGDIYSNQPQHF.